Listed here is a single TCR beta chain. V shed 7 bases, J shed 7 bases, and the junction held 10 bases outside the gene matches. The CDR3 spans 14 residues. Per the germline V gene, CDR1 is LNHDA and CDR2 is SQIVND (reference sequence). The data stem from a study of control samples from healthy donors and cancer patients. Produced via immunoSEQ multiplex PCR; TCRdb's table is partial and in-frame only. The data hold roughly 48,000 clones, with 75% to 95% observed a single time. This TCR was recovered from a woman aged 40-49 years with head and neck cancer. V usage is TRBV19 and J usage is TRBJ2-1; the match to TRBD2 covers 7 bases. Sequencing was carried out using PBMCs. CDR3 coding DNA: TGTGCCAGTACCTCTGGGGAGGGGAGGAATGAGCAGTTCTTC. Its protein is CASTSGEGRNEQFF. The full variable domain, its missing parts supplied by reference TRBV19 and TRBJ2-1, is DGGITQSPKYLFRKEGQNVTLSCEQNLNHDAMYWYRQDPGQGLRLIYYSQIVNDFQKGDIAEGYSVSREKKESFPLTVTSAQKNPTAFYLCASTSGEGRNEQFFGPGTRLTVL.